Below are 22 T cell receptor beta chains sequenced from a single sample in a study of patients and donors after allogeneic stem cell transplantation. TCRdb reprocessed the RT-PCR reads via MiXCR and lists one record per CDR3 protein. The sample includes approximately 9,000 distinct CDR3 sequences, 3% to 4.5% seen only once; the top ten take 15% to 20%. The sequenced sample was blood, either unsorted or a sorted T cell fraction (not recorded which). The receptors derive from a human donor who was either an allogeneic HSCT recipient or a stem cell or donor lymphocyte infusion donor (not recorded which). It is not recorded whose cells these are; they may come from a transplant donor.

The chain carries TRBV14 and TRBJ1-5; the match to TRBD1 covers 10 bases. Germline V lookup: CDR1 SGHDN, CDR2 FVKESK. This CDR3 spans 23 amino acids. Germline trimming cut 4 bases from V and 2 bases from J; bases unmatched to any gene: 26. The CDR3: CASSPRATRDRGFVIHGNQPQHF. For the CDR3, the DNA is TGTGCCAGCAGCCCACGAGCAACCAGGGACAGGGGATTTGTAATCCATGGCAATCAGCCCCAGCATTTT.

This clonotype was seen ten or more times. J is TRBJ2-3 and V is TRBV12-3 or TRBV12-4; TRBD2 agrees at 9 bases. V lost 5 bases, J lost 6 bases, and 9 bases stayed unmatched. The CDR3 covers 15 residues. The CDR3, as DNA: TGTGCCAGCAGTGGACCGGGACTAGCTTCCGATACGCAGTATTTT. It yields the protein CASSGPGLASDTQYF.

This clonotype appeared many times. The J gene is TRBJ2-2, the V gene TRBV5-1; D might be TRBD1 (6 bases). There are 14 residues in the CDR3. Germline V lookup: CDR1 SGHRS, CDR2 YFSETQ. Trimming removed 1 base at V and 4 bases at J, with 8 bases between. The CDR3 reads CASSLQGSTGELFF. CDR3 DNA: TGCGCCAGCAGCTTGCAGGGGTCCACCGGGGAGCTGTTTTTT.

In its sample, this clonotype was seen many times. The chain combines TRBV6-1 with TRBJ2-5; D not certain. The CDR3 length is 12 residues. Germline assignment: CDR1 MNHNS and CDR2 SASEGT. V was cut by 7 bases and J by 5 bases, with 11 bases left in between. CDR3 coding DNA: TGTGCCAGCACCGCGGTGAGGGAGACCCAGTACTTC. It yields the protein CASTAVRETQYF.

The table lists this clonotype with many counts. The V gene is TRBV6-6, the J gene TRBJ2-4; 7 nucleotides match TRBD1. The junction had 10 bases not matched to a gene; V was cut back by 6 bases and J by 8 bases. The CDR3 spans 14 residues. The germline gives CDR1 MNHNY, CDR2 SVGAGI (reference sequence). CDR3 sequence reads: CASSYDRARDIQYF. The CDR3 bases are TGTGCCAGCAGCTACGACAGGGCGAGGGACATTCAGTACTTC.

This clonotype was recorded at least ten times. J is TRBJ2-7 and V is TRBV4-2; D gene unclear. This CDR3 spans 12 amino acids. CDR1 is LGHNA, CDR2 YNFKEQ, per germline. V shed 0 bases and J shed 3 bases, with 3 bases lying between them. This CDR3 is CASSQDRYEQYF. For the CDR3, the DNA is TGTGCCAGCAGCCAAGACCGCTACGAGCAGTACTTC.

This clonotype ranks as medium-sized. This chain links TRBV7-3 with TRBJ2-1; the D gene is possibly TRBD2 (5 bases). The CDR3 length is 15 residues. From germline, CDR1 is SGHTA and CDR2 FQGTGA. Trimming cost V 5 bases and J 9 bases, with 20 bases left between them. The CDR3 region is CASSPSGGKWLEQFF. The DNA of the CDR3 is TGTGCCAGCAGCCCGAGCGGTGGAAAGTGGCTTGAGCAGTTCTTC.

In this sample, this clonotype turned up many times. The rearrangement links TRBV7-9 to TRBJ2-7, with D unresolved. Germline CDR1 is SEHNR and CDR2 is FQNEAQ (reference sequence). V shed 4 bases and J shed 2 bases, with 15 bases lying between them. This CDR3 comprises 15 residues. CDR3 sequence (DNA): TGTGCCAGCAGCTCCATAAAGGACGGAACCTACGAGCAGTACTTC. It translates to CASSSIKDGTYEQYF.

V and J are TRBV7-2 and TRBJ2-1; D is unclear. Trimming took 3 bases from V and 2 from J, leaving 11 bases between them. Germline V gives CDR1 SGHTA, CDR2 FQGNSA. The CDR3 extends over 15 amino acids. The CDR3 spells CASSLSGGAYNEQFF. In nucleotides, the CDR3 is TGTGCCAGCAGCTTGTCTGGTGGGGCCTACAATGAGCAGTTCTTC.

This clonotype was seen many times. The V gene is TRBV2, the J gene TRBJ1-3; no firm D call. Germline loops: CDR1 SNHLY, CDR2 FYNNEI. This CDR3 has 16 amino acids. The V gene lost 3 bases and the J gene lost 0 bases, with 12 bases spanning the gap. As DNA, the CDR3 is TGTGCCAGCAGTGAGAACAGACGCCTCTCTGGAAACACCATATATTTT. Translating it yields CASSENRRLSGNTIYF.

This clonotype was counted at least ten times. The chain combines TRBV25-1 with TRBJ2-5; TRBD2 agrees at 8 bases. Germline V gene sequence: CDR1 MGHDK, CDR2 SYGVNS. The ends lost 1 base at V and 3 bases at J; junction bases unmatched: 1. This CDR3 has 14 amino acids. The CDR3 DNA sequence: TGTGCCAGCAGTGAATCGGGGGGGAAAGAGACCCAGTACTTC. Translation gives CASSESGGKETQYF.

Many counts were recorded for this clonotype. The J gene is TRBJ2-1, the V gene TRBV28; D tentatively reads TRBD1 or TRBD2 (5 bases each). The CDR3 has 14 residues. In germline, CDR1 is MDHEN, CDR2 SYDVKM. The V end was cut by 6 bases, the J end by 5 bases, with 14 bases between. The CDR3 DNA reads TGTGCCAGCAGCCCGGGACCGCTTAACAATGAGCAGTTCTTC. As protein: CASSPGPLNNEQFF. Together with reference TRBV28 and TRBJ2-1, the CDR3 gives the full variable domain: DVKVTQSSRYLVKRTGEKVFLECVQDMDHENMFWYRQDPGLGLRLIYFSYDVKMKEKGDIPEGYSVSREKKERFSLILESASTNQTSMYLCASSPGPLNNEQFFGPGTRLTVL.

This clonotype was picked up many times. The chain combines TRBV6-2 or TRBV6-3 with TRBJ1-5; D gene ambiguous. The CDR3 totals 14 residues. V lost 3 bases to trimming and J lost 6 bases, with 12 bases between them. Per germline, CDR1 MNHEY and CDR2 SVGEGT. CDR3 in DNA: TGTGCCAGCAGTTATTTCGGCAGCGGTCAGCCCCAGCATTTT. Translation: CASSYFGSGQPQHF.

This clonotype was seen many times. The J gene is TRBJ2-2, the V gene TRBV4-3; perhaps TRBD1 as D (6 bases). The V end was cut by 0 bases, the J end by 6 bases, with 11 bases between. The germline V gene has CDR1 LGHNA and CDR2 YSLEER. CDR3 length: 15 residues. The CDR3: CASSQDGGSSGELFF. CDR3 sequence (DNA): TGCGCCAGCAGCCAAGATGGGGGCAGTTCCGGGGAGCTGTTTTTT.

This clonotype has a count of ten or more. The J gene is TRBJ2-7, the V gene TRBV6-6; no firm D call. This CDR3 contains 12 residues. Trimming stripped 2 bases from V and 5 bases from J, with 7 bases between. Germline loops: CDR1 MNHNY, CDR2 SVGAGI (reference sequence). This CDR3 reads CASSYPLDEQYF. The CDR3 DNA follows: TGTGCCAGCAGTTACCCTTTGGACGAGCAGTACTTC.

In this sample, this clonotype is medium-sized. CDR3 loop: CASSLATTGSGNTIYF. In nucleotides, the CDR3 is TGTGCCAGCAGCTTAGCCACAACCGGCTCTGGAAACACCATATATTTT. The chain carries TRBV7-2 and TRBJ1-3; D unclear. CDR1 and CDR2 (germline): SGHTA, FQGNSA. The CDR3 totals 16 residues. V was pared by 0 bases and J by 0 bases, with 9 bases between.

This clonotype was counted at least ten times. The V gene is TRBV18, the J gene TRBJ1-5; perhaps TRBD1 as D (5 bases). The V gene lost 3 bases and the J gene lost 5 bases, with 14 bases spanning the gap. CDR3 length equals 15 residues. From germline, CDR1 is KGHSH and CDR2 LQKENI. The CDR3 coding sequence is TGTGCCAGCTCACCGGGTACGGCGGGGGATCAGCCCCAGCATTTT. This sequence encodes CASSPGTAGDQPQHF.

This clonotype was detected many times. The CDR3 sequence: CASSLNALAGANEQFF. The CDR3 nucleotides read TGTGCCAGCAGCTTAAATGCTCTAGCGGGAGCCAATGAGCAGTTCTTC. The genes are TRBV7-2 and TRBJ2-1, with 10 bases that match TRBD2. The junction had 7 bases not matched to a gene; V was cut back by 2 bases and J by 6 bases. Germline V gives CDR1 SGHTA, CDR2 FQGNSA. The CDR3 has 16 amino acids.

This clonotype was found many times. This sequence joins TRBV20-1 and TRBJ2-7, with TRBD2 matching 8 bases. V shed 3 bases, J shed 4 bases, and the junction held 2 bases outside the gene matches. CDR3 length: 12 amino acids. The germline V gene has CDR1 DFQATT and CDR2 SNEGSKA (reference sequence). Here the CDR3 reads CSASGTRYEQYF. In DNA, the CDR3 is TGCAGTGCTAGCGGGACTAGATACGAGCAGTACTTC.

By share, this clonotype ranks as medium-sized. The chain recombines TRBV29-1 with TRBJ2-5; the match to TRBD2 covers 7 bases. This CDR3 contains 13 residues. Germline assignment: CDR1 SQVTM and CDR2 ANQGSEA. The junction had 4 bases not matched to a gene; V was cut back by 2 bases and J by 4 bases. In nucleotides, the CDR3 is TGCAGCGTTGAACCCCGGACTAGAGAGACCCAGTACTTC. As protein: CSVEPRTRETQYF.

This clonotype was found many times. CDR3 sequence (DNA): TGTGCCCGACAGATTTACTCCTACGAGCAGTACTTC. It yields the protein CARQIYSYEQYF. The V gene is TRBV2, the J gene TRBJ2-7, with D possibly matching TRBD1 (5 bases). The CDR3 is 12 residues long. Germline V lookup: CDR1 SNHLY, CDR2 FYNNEI. Trimming removed 11 bases from V and 0 bases from J, with 11 bases in between.

By frequency in the sample, this clonotype is medium-sized. This chain connects TRBV28 to TRBJ1-5; D is possibly TRBD1 (5 bases). Trimming left V 5 bases short and J 7 bases short, with 21 bases between. This CDR3 is built from 16 residues. The germline gives CDR1 MDHEN, CDR2 SYDVKM. The CDR3 reads CASSPSGTAVGQPQHF. The CDR3, as DNA: TGTGCCAGCAGTCCGTCCGGGACGGCGGTCGGGCAGCCCCAGCATTTT.